This entry lists 8 T cell receptor beta chains sequenced from one sample in a study of cytomegalovirus exposure and HLA in healthy donors. The PCR ran on 60 Vbeta and 13 Jbeta primers. Clones were read by immunoSEQ multiplex PCR, and TCRdb kept only the in-frame ones, dropping some. In the table there are 100,000 to 150,000 clones, about 70% of which are singletons. The specimen sequenced was PBMCs. Receptor source: a male donor in good health and CMV-seronegative.

The CDR3 region is CASSPGQTNYGYTF. The CDR3 DNA reads TGTGCCAGCTCACCGGGACAAACTAACTATGGCTACACCTTC. This chain connects TRBV18 to TRBJ1-2, with a possible D match to TRBD1 (6 bases). The CDR3 length is 14 residues. The germline V and J ends were trimmed by 3 bases and 0 bases, with 8 bases remaining between them. The germline CDR1 and CDR2 sequences are KGHSH and LQKENI.

The V gene is TRBV7-9, the J gene TRBJ2-3, with a weak D call TRBD1 (5 bases). CDR3 size: 16 residues. The V and J ends lost 1 base and 2 bases respectively, with 13 bases between them. In germline, CDR1 is SEHNR, CDR2 FQNEAQ (reference sequence). CDR3 sequence: CASSLEGARVTDTQYF. DNA of the CDR3: TGTGCCAGCAGCTTAGAAGGGGCCAGAGTCACAGATACGCAGTATTTT.

In its sample, this clone was seen a few times. The chain combines TRBV2 with TRBJ2-2; D might be TRBD2 (5 bases). Per the germline V gene, CDR1 is SNHLY and CDR2 is FYNNEI. The V and J ends lost 2 bases and 10 bases respectively, with 11 bases between them. This CDR3 is built from 13 residues. The DNA for the CDR3 is TGTGCCAGCAGTGAACGGTCGGGATCGGAGCTGTTTTTT. Its translation is CASSERSGSELFF. Combining the CDR3 with reference TRBV2 and TRBJ2-2 gives the whole variable domain EPEVTQTPSHQVTQMGQEVILRCVPISNHLYFYWYRQILGQKVEFLVSFYNNEISEKSEIFDDQFSVERPDGSNFTLKIRSTKLEDSAMYFCASSERSGSELFFGEGSRLTVL.

The chain links TRBV18 to TRBJ2-1, with TRBD1 matching over 7 bases. CDR1 and CDR2 from the germline V gene are KGHSH and LQKENI. V trimming: 4 bases; J trimming: 4 bases; junction bases outside the gene matches: 10. The CDR3 runs 16 residues. The CDR3 is CASSRHGTVKYNEQFF. The CDR3 coding sequence is TGTGCCAGCTCACGCCACGGGACAGTAAAATACAATGAGCAGTTCTTC.

V is TRBV30 and J is TRBJ1-6; D is uncertain. The V end was cut by 3 bases, the J end by 7 bases, with 7 bases between. This CDR3 is 12 amino acids long. Germline V CDR1 and CDR2: GTSNPN, SVGIG (reference sequence). The CDR3 loop reads CAWRQKNSPLHF. In DNA form, the CDR3 reads TGTGCCTGGAGACAGAAAAATTCACCCCTCCACTTT.

This CDR3 is CASMLAGEVEQYF. The CDR3 region has the DNA TGTGCCAGCATGCTAGCGGGAGAGGTCGAGCAGTACTTC. The chain employs TRBV28 and TRBJ2-7; 10 nucleotides align to TRBD2. V was pared by 7 bases and J by 6 bases, with 6 bases of the junction left unmatched. CDR3 length: 13 residues. Germline V gene data show CDR1 as MDHEN and CDR2 as SYDVKM.

The chain is built from TRBV19 and TRBJ2-5, with TRBD1 identical over 9 bases. V was clipped by 6 bases and J by 5 bases; unmatched bases: 7. The CDR3 consists of 14 residues. Germline V gene lookup returns CDR1 LNHDA and CDR2 SQIVND (reference sequence). The CDR3 reads CASRKQGAGETQYF. Written as DNA, the CDR3 is TGTGCCAGTAGGAAACAGGGGGCGGGGGAGACCCAGTACTTC.

This chain joins TRBV6-6 and TRBJ2-4; perhaps TRBD2 as D (6 bases). CDR1 MNHNY and CDR2 SVGAGI come from the germline V gene (reference sequence). There are 16 residues in the CDR3. The V gene lost 5 bases and the J gene lost 0 bases, with 14 bases spanning the gap. CDR3 loop: CASSPRDLIAKNIQYF. CDR3 in DNA: TGTGCCAGCAGTCCCCGGGACTTGATAGCCAAAAACATTCAGTACTTC.